The 26 T cell receptor beta chains in this list originate from one sample, sequenced in a study of OX40 agonist ivuxolimab in advanced cancers. Sequencing was performed with immunoSEQ multiplex PCR; in TCRdb, only in-frame clones are kept and a portion is missing. Among 67,000 or so clones listed, about 85% were seen once. This specimen was CD4+ or CD8+ T cells sorted from blood, taken in a trial of the OX40 agonist ivuxolimab. These receptor sequences come from an adult with an advanced solid tumor such as melanoma, head and neck, liver or kidney cancer.

V and J are TRBV28 and TRBJ2-1; D may be TRBD2 (5 bases). V shed 2 bases and J shed 9 bases, with 14 bases lying between them. There are 14 residues in the CDR3. The germline CDR1 and CDR2 sequences are MDHEN and SYDVKM. DNA for the CDR3: TGTGCCAGCAGTTTAACCTCCCCCCGGGGTGAGCAGTTCTTC. Translated: CASSLTSPRGEQFF.

This clone was found a few times. The gene calls are TRBV7-3 and TRBJ2-2; possibly TRBD1 or TRBD2 for D (5 bases each). CDR3 length equals 13 residues. Germline loops: CDR1 SGHTA, CDR2 FQGTGA. Trimming took 5 bases from V and 4 from J, leaving 8 bases between them. CDR3 protein: CASSRDRTGELFF. CDR3 sequence (DNA): TGTGCCAGCAGCAGGGACCGCACCGGGGAGCTGTTTTTT. Drawing the rest from reference TRBV7-3 and TRBJ2-2, the complete variable domain is GAGVSQTPSNKVTEKGKYVELRCDPISGHTALYWYRQSLGQGPEFLIYFQGTGAADDSGLPNDRFFAVRPEGSVSTLKIQRTERGDSAVYLCASSRDRTGELFFGEGSRLTVL.

V usage is TRBV18 and J usage is TRBJ2-3; TRBD2 is a possible D gene (5 bases). Germline-derived CDR1 and CDR2 are KGHSH and LQKENI. The V gene lost 7 bases and the J gene lost 3 bases, with 11 bases spanning the gap. The CDR3 runs to 13 residues. CDR3: CASFPPGTDTQYF. DNA of the CDR3: TGTGCCAGCTTCCCGCCGGGAACAGATACGCAGTATTTT.

The V gene is TRBV11-2, the J gene TRBJ1-5; 9 positions agree with TRBD1. The CDR3 sequence is 18 residues long. Germline loops: CDR1 SGHAT, CDR2 FQNNGV. The junction had 11 bases not matched to a gene; V was cut back by 5 bases and J by 0 bases. CDR3 in amino acids: CASSGKNTGGRSNQPQHF. The CDR3 DNA sequence: TGTGCCAGCAGCGGGAAAAATACAGGGGGCCGTAGCAATCAGCCCCAGCATTTT.

The rearrangement uses TRBV6-1 and TRBJ1-4, with D tentatively TRBD1 (5 bases). This CDR3 is 15 amino acids long. Germline V gives CDR1 MNHNS, CDR2 SASEGT. The V end lost 6 bases, the J end lost 0 bases, and 11 bases lay between the germline ends. The CDR3: CASRDRLATNEKLFF. The CDR3 DNA sequence: TGTGCCAGCAGAGACAGACTGGCAACTAATGAAAAACTGTTTTTT.

The chain uses TRBV27 and TRBJ2-5, with 8 bases identical to TRBD1. The CDR3 is made up of 14 amino acids. CDR1 and CDR2 (germline): MNHEY, SMNVEV (reference sequence). V dropped 4 bases and J dropped 5; count of bases not matched to a gene: 6. The CDR3 region is CASSSDRVGETQYF. CDR3 nucleotide sequence: TGTGCCAGCAGTTCGGACAGGGTGGGGGAGACCCAGTACTTC.

The rearrangement links TRBV28 to TRBJ1-2; D unresolved. CDR3 length: 10 residues. Germline V CDR1 and CDR2: MDHEN, SYDVKM. V dropped 4 bases and J dropped 8 bases, with 5 bases sitting between them. CDR3 in DNA: TGTGCCAGCAGTTCTAAAGGCTACACCTTC. Translating it yields CASSSKGYTF.

CDR3 residues: CASSKSGSGAPREQYF. The CDR3 DNA follows: TGTGCCAGCAGTAAATCGGGGTCGGGGGCACCTCGGGAGCAGTACTTC. The rearrangement links TRBV27 to TRBJ2-7; TRBD1 or TRBD2 may be the D gene (6 bases each). This CDR3 has 16 residues. Per the germline V gene, CDR1 is MNHEY and CDR2 is SMNVEV (reference sequence). V was pared by 5 bases and J by 7 bases, with 24 bases between.

The chain couples TRBV6-5 to TRBJ2-5; D ambiguous. Per the germline V gene, CDR1 is MNHEY and CDR2 is SVGAGI. This CDR3 region has 12 residues. Trimming cost V 0 bases and J 5 bases, with 4 bases left between them. Here the CDR3 reads CASSYSSETQYF. CDR3 bases: TGTGCCAGCAGTTACTCCTCGGAGACCCAGTACTTC.

The rearrangement links TRBV19 to TRBJ2-2, with TRBD1 identical over 8 bases. The CDR3 covers 14 residues. The germline V gene has CDR1 LNHDA and CDR2 SQIVND (reference sequence). The trim removed 8 bases at V and 5 bases at J, leaving 7 bases unmatched. The CDR3 DNA is TGTGCCAGTTCAGAACAGGGGGGTACCGGGGAGCTGTTTTTT. This sequence encodes CASSEQGGTGELFF.

The chain recombines TRBV19 with TRBJ1-5; D uncertain. Per germline, CDR1 LNHDA and CDR2 SQIVND (reference sequence). V was pared by 0 bases and J by 0 bases, with 9 bases between. This CDR3 is 16 amino acids long. DNA of the CDR3: TGTGCCAGTAGTATAGAGGGCGATTATAGCAATCAGCCCCAGCATTTT. Protein: CASSIEGDYSNQPQHF.

The chain couples TRBV11-2 to TRBJ1-4; D is possibly TRBD1 (5 bases). V was cut by 3 bases and J by 5 bases, with 22 bases left in between. The germline gives CDR1 SGHAT, CDR2 FQNNGV. The CDR3 sequence is 18 residues long. The CDR3 DNA follows: TGTGCCAGCAGCTTTGGGGTCTCGAAGGGACGGCAAAATGAAAAACTGTTTTTT. The encoded protein is CASSFGVSKGRQNEKLFF.

The V call is TRBV7-9, the J call TRBJ1-4; D gene ambiguous. The V end lost 0 bases, the J end lost 0 bases, and 11 bases lay between the germline ends. CDR3 size: 17 residues. Germline V gene data show CDR1 as SEHNR and CDR2 as FQNEAQ (reference sequence). CDR3 coding DNA: TGTGCCAGCAGCTTAGCTTTTCAACAGACAACTAATGAAAAACTGTTTTTT. Its protein product is CASSLAFQQTTNEKLFF.

The V call is TRBV5-1, the J call TRBJ2-7; D may be TRBD1 (6 bases). Germline CDR1 SGHRS, CDR2 YFSETQ. The length of the CDR3 is 14 residues. V lost 2 bases and J 3 bases, leaving 12 bases between the germline ends. CDR3 DNA: TGCGCCAGCAGCTTCCACAGGGATAGCTACGAGCAGTACTTC. Translated: CASSFHRDSYEQYF.

This chain uses TRBV19 with TRBJ2-7; D tentatively fits TRBD1 or TRBD2 (5 bases each). V lost 2 bases to trimming and J lost 5 bases, with 19 bases between them. The CDR3 is 16 amino acids. Germline V lookup: CDR1 LNHDA, CDR2 SQIVND (reference sequence). The CDR3 here is CASSIKGTGGGDEQYF. The CDR3 nucleotides read TGTGCCAGTAGTATAAAGGGTACAGGAGGTGGGGACGAGCAGTACTTC.

The chain links TRBV11-2 to TRBJ1-1, with 9 bases that match TRBD1. The ends lost 5 bases at V and 4 bases at J; junction bases unmatched: 20. This CDR3 spans 19 amino acids. Germline V gene data show CDR1 as SGHAT and CDR2 as FQNNGV. In DNA, the CDR3 is TGTGCCAGCAGCCCCTCCGCCGGGACAGGGTCTGGGTTGGGCACTGAAGCTTTCTTT. Encoded protein: CASSPSAGTGSGLGTEAFF.

The table lists this clone with a count of one. The chain combines TRBV2 with TRBJ2-1, with D hard to call. CDR1 is SNHLY and CDR2 is FYNNEI in the germline V gene. CDR3 size: 13 residues. V gave up 3 bases and J gave up 8 bases, with 11 bases separating them. The CDR3 sequence is CASSDSRSYEQFF. The DNA for the CDR3 is TGTGCCAGCAGTGATAGTCGTAGTTATGAGCAGTTCTTC.

The chain is built from TRBV11-3 and TRBJ1-6; D might be TRBD1 (5 bases). The V gene lost 3 bases and the J gene lost 0 bases, with 6 bases spanning the gap. CDR1 is SGHNT, CDR2 YENEEA, per germline. CDR3 length equals 15 residues. In DNA, the CDR3 is TGTGCCAGCAGCTTCGACAGCTCCTATAATTCACCCCTCCACTTT. It codes for CASSFDSSYNSPLHF.

The CDR3 DNA reads TGTGCCAGTAGTAGACAGGGGGCCCTGGGCACTGAAGCTTTCTTT. Protein product: CASSRQGALGTEAFF. The V call is TRBV19, the J call TRBJ1-1, with 10 bases matching TRBD1. V lost 4 bases and J lost 4; bases outside the gene matches: 6. The CDR3 is 15 residues long. In germline, CDR1 is LNHDA, CDR2 SQIVND (reference sequence).

The chain has TRBV11-3 and TRBJ2-1, with 9 bases matching TRBD2. The CDR3 length is 18 residues. The trim removed 1 base at V and 0 bases at J, leaving 7 bases unmatched. Germline V gives CDR1 SGHNT, CDR2 YENEEA. The CDR3 DNA follows: TGTGCCAGCAGCTTAGGGGCTAGCGGGACGAGCTCCTACAATGAGCAGTTCTTC. It yields the protein CASSLGASGTSSYNEQFF.

The genes are TRBV27 and TRBJ1-2; 7 nucleotides agree with TRBD1. There are 16 residues in the CDR3. The trim removed 3 bases at V and 1 base at J, leaving 8 bases unmatched. The germline CDR1 and CDR2 sequences are MNHEY and SMNVEV (reference sequence). The CDR3 loop reads CASSLGTALLNYGYTF. CDR3 coding DNA: TGTGCCAGCAGTTTGGGGACAGCCCTCCTTAACTATGGCTACACCTTC.

The V and J genes are TRBV11-3 and TRBJ1-1; D unresolved. This CDR3 spans 12 amino acids. V lost 5 bases to trimming and J lost 6 bases, with 10 bases between them. Germline V lookup: CDR1 SGHNT, CDR2 YENEEA. CDR3: CASSPEDSEAFF. The CDR3 DNA sequence: TGTGCCAGCAGCCCTGAGGACTCTGAAGCTTTCTTT.

The chain combines TRBV6-6 with TRBJ2-7, with D perhaps matching TRBD1 (6 bases). The CDR3 loop spans 14 amino acids. Germline V lookup: CDR1 MNHNY, CDR2 SVGAGI (reference sequence). The V gene lost 4 bases and the J gene lost 3 bases, with 13 bases spanning the gap. CDR3 loop: CASSLQGGSYEQYF. In DNA form, the CDR3 reads TGTGCCAGCAGTTTACAGGGTGGTAGCTACGAGCAGTACTTC.

The table lists this clone with a count of one. V is TRBV11-3 and J is TRBJ1-2; 9 bases align to TRBD1. Trimming at V came to 5 bases and at J to 4 bases, leaving 8 bases not matched to a gene. This CDR3 spans 15 amino acids. Germline V gives CDR1 SGHNT, CDR2 YENEEA. In nucleotides, the CDR3 is TGTGCCAGCAGCCCTGGGACAGGGATCGCCTATGGCTACACCTTC. Amino acids: CASSPGTGIAYGYTF.

This clone was recorded once. The chain is built from TRBV6-6 and TRBJ2-7; TRBD1 matches at 10 bases. With 0 bases clipped from V and 1 base from J, the junction kept 3 bases outside the gene matches. This CDR3 has 16 residues. The V gene's germline CDR1 is MNHNY and CDR2 SVGAGI (reference sequence). The CDR3 is CASSYSSGQGSYEQYF. The CDR3 DNA reads TGTGCCAGCAGTTACTCCTCGGGACAGGGGTCCTACGAGCAGTACTTC.

The gene calls are TRBV5-4 and TRBJ2-7, with 8 nucleotides matching TRBD1. The germline V gene encodes CDR1 SGHNT and CDR2 YYREEE (reference sequence). V shed 2 bases, J shed 2 bases, and the junction held 3 bases outside the gene matches. The CDR3 loop spans 14 amino acids. Written as DNA, the CDR3 is TGTGCCAGCAGCTTTGAACAGGGGGCCTACGAGCAGTACTTC. Residues: CASSFEQGAYEQYF. Full variable domain (rest looked up from reference TRBV5-4 and TRBJ2-7): ETGVTQSPTHLIKTRGQQVTLRCSSQSGHNTVSWYQQALGQGPQFIFQYYREEENGRGNFPPRFSGLQFPNYSSELNVNALELDDSALYLCASSFEQGAYEQYFGPGTRLTVT.